These T cell receptor beta chains were read from a single sample in a study of blood T cell repertoires in COVID-19. Sequenced by immunoSEQ multiplex PCR; TCRdb stores in-frame clones only, minus some. The repertoire holds roughly 110,000 clones, with approximately 85% as singletons. Sequences were obtained from peripheral blood. The receptors come from an older woman with COVID-19, enrolled during active disease. Both conserved end residues are trimmed from each CDR3. Fields, in order: V gene, J gene, CDR3 protein.

TRBV18	TRBJ1-6	ASSPTQDNSPLH
TRBV10-3	TRBJ1-2	AISPTGGSDYGYT
TRBV5-5	TRBJ2-3	ASSLGTGARSTDTQY
TRBV9	TRBJ1-1	ASSSRTGGRAF
TRBV2	TRBJ2-7	ASSNRGLSLYEQY
TRBV18	TRBJ2-1	ASSPISGGAAEQF
TRBV2	TRBJ1-5	ASSPIGAEGNQPQH
TRBV7-6	TRBJ1-1	ASSLATGGAPEAF
TRBV30	TRBJ1-2	AWSGPSLHGYT
TRBV3-1/TRBV3-2	TRBJ2-1	ASSPAYNEQF
TRBV7-9	TRBJ1-1	ASSLKQGFMNTEAF
TRBV21-1	TRBJ1-1	ASSKGTGGGEAF
TRBV7-9	TRBJ2-1	ASSPSSATNEQF
TRBV4-1	TRBJ1-5	ASSQDRTTGNQPQH
TRBV7-9	TRBJ2-5	ASSLQGTSGLGRQETQY
TRBV19	TRBJ1-2	ASSMGGTEVYGYT
TRBV10-3	TRBJ2-3	ASQGSGRGAVYTQY
TRBV19	TRBJ2-1	ASSIDTSGYNEQF
TRBV18	TRBJ2-5	ASSLMTGIQETQY
TRBV30	TRBJ1-2	ARPSGGSLSGYT
TRBV28	TRBJ2-7	ASSSPRTSGGDEQY
TRBV18	TRBJ1-5	ASSPPGKNQPQH
TRBV2	TRBJ2-1	ASSPHRGISGEQF
TRBV24-1	TRBJ1-5	ATKGGTNQPQH
TRBV6-5	TRBJ2-7	ASKRTGFSYEQY
TRBV7-9	TRBJ1-1	ASSAGTGGPEALNTEAF
TRBV12-3/TRBV12-4	TRBJ2-5	ASRISGGETQY
TRBV4-2	TRBJ2-1	ASSQVSRGAYNEQF
TRBV4-2	TRBJ2-1	ASSQVGSGGDNEQF
TRBV19	TRBJ2-7	ASKGQGDYEQY
TRBV5-1	TRBJ1-6	ASSLAPSTGVSPLH
TRBV7-2	TRBJ1-5	ASSAWTGGAQPQH
TRBV7-2	TRBJ2-1	ASSSELAGVYNEQF
TRBV7-8	TRBJ2-3	ASSLVAGGNTDTQY
TRBV3-1/TRBV3-2	TRBJ1-4	ASSYRATNEKLF
TRBV28	TRBJ1-2	ASSSVNYGYT
TRBV7-8	TRBJ1-3	ASSFIGGTRRTLSGNTIY
TRBV3-1/TRBV3-2	TRBJ2-7	ASSRRWQETYEQY
TRBV18	TRBJ1-2	ASSRQGADGYT
TRBV3-1/TRBV3-2	TRBJ2-1	ASSQVTGGGNEQF
TRBV5-4	TRBJ1-4	ASSTPGIVDEKLF
TRBV11-3	TRBJ2-1	ASSKRTSGGEKQF
TRBV9	TRBJ2-7	ASSVGITSGAGEQY
TRBV30	TRBJ2-5	AWSVLAGQETQY
TRBV5-6	TRBJ1-2	ASSLDRDSRRNYGYT
TRBV7-5	TRBJ1-5	ARPEISQGPYPCNQPQH
TRBV25-1	TRBJ2-3	ASRLAGATDTQY
TRBV6-5	TRBJ1-1	ASSQARGVGEAF
TRBV7-9	TRBJ2-7	ASSPGLLYEQY
TRBV9	TRBJ2-2	ASSVGPAGQGASGELF
TRBV7-3	TRBJ2-5	ASSSRGGETQY
TRBV11-3	TRBJ2-1	TSSLGQGVHNEQF